A single T cell receptor (beta chain) is shown here with its context. These data belong to a study of OX40 agonist ivuxolimab in advanced cancers. The wider study: Patients were dosed with the agonistic anti-OX40 (CD134) antibody ivuxolimab. Among those enrolled, mean age was roughly 55 years (range roughly 23 to 85) and about 79% were male. Patients receiving dose escalation had hepatocellular carcinoma, melanoma, renal cell or head and neck cancer.

Trimming left V 6 bases short and J 0 bases short, with 14 bases between. The germline V gene has CDR1 MNHEY and CDR2 SMNVEV (reference sequence). This CDR3 spans 15 amino acids. Repertoires were generated with immunoSEQ multiplex PCR, while TCRdb's copy carries only in-frame clones and drops some. The sample shows roughly 27,000 clones, around 86% of them seen only once. V is TRBV27 and J is TRBJ1-2; D might be TRBD1 (6 bases). This clonotype was sampled from an adult with an advanced solid tumor such as melanoma, head and neck, liver or kidney cancer. The sample consisted of CD4+ or CD8+ T cells sorted from blood, taken in a trial of the OX40 agonist ivuxolimab. The CDR3, as DNA: TGTGCCAGCAGCACAGGGCCCATAGCTAACTATGGCTACACCTTC. This sequence encodes CASSTGPIANYGYTF.